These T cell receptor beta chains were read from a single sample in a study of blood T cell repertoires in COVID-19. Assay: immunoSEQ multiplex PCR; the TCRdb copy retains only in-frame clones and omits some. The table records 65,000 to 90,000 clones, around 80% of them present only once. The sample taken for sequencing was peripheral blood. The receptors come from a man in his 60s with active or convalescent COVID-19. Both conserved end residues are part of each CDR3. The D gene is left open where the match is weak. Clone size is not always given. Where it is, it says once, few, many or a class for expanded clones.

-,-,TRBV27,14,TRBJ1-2,CASSPLTGRDGYTF,TGTGCCAGCAGTCCGCTGACAGGCCGAGATGGCTACACCTTC
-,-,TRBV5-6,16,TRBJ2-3,CASSLRSGAYTDTQYF,TGTGCCAGCAGCTTAAGGAGTGGAGCGTACACAGATACGCAGTATTTT
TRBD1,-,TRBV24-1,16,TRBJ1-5,CATSARQGRRNQPQHF,TGTGCCACCAGTGCCCGACAGGGGAGGCGCAATCAGCCCCAGCATTTT
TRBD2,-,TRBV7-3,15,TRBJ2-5,CASSFPSGGQETQYF,TGTGCCAGCAGCTTCCCTAGCGGGGGTCAGGAGACCCAGTACTTC
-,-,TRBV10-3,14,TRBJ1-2,CAISESPGLYGYTF,TGTGCCATCAGTGAGTCCCCAGGGCTCTATGGCTACACCTTC
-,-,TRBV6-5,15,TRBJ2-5,CASSYVRGGQETQYF,TGTGCCAGCAGTTACGTACGGGGAGGCCAAGAGACCCAGTACTTC
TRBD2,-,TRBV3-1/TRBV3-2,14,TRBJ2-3,CASSFKAGGDTQYF,TGTGCCAGCAGCTTTAAAGCGGGGGGAGATACGCAGTATTTT
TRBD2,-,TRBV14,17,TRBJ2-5,CASSRTTSGGPQETQYF,TGTGCCAGCAGCCGGACGACTAGCGGGGGCCCTCAAGAGACCCAGTACTTC
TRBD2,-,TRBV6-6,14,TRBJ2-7,CASSYGGGAEEQYF,TGTGCCAGCAGTTATGGCGGGGGGGCGGAGGAGCAGTACTTC
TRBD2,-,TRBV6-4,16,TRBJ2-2,CASSAILAVNTGELFF,TGTGCCAGCAGTGCAATTCTAGCGGTGAACACCGGGGAGCTGTTTTTT
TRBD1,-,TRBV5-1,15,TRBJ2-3,CASSFFDRDTDTQYF,TGCGCCAGCAGCTTTTTTGACAGGGACACAGATACGCAGTATTTT
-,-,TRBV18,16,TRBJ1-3,CASSPSQGSSGNTIYF,TGTGCCAGCTCACCAAGCCAGGGCAGCTCTGGAAACACCATATATTTT
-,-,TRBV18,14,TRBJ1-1,CASSQEGMNTEAFF,TGTGCCAGCTCACAGGAGGGGATGAACACTGAAGCTTTCTTT
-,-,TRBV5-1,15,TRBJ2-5,CASSSDRVGQETQYF,TGCGCCAGCAGCTCGGATCGGGTAGGCCAAGAGACCCAGTACTTC
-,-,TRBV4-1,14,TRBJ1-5,CASSPVYSNQPQHF,TGCGCCAGCAGCCCAGTTTATAGCAATCAGCCCCAGCATTTT
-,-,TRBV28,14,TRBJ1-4,CASDGRQGREKLFF,TGTGCCAGCGATGGTCGGCAGGGTCGTGAAAAACTGTTTTTT
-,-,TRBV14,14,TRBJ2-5,CASSQAGTLKTQYF,TGTGCCAGCAGCCAAGCCGGGACTTTGAAGACCCAGTACTTC
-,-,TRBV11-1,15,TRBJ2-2,CASSLALSGTGELFF,TGTGCCAGCAGCTTAGCGCTCAGTGGCACCGGGGAGCTGTTTTTT
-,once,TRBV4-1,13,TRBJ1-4,CASSQVQGQDLFF,TGCGCCAGCAGCCAAGTCCAGGGCCAGGATCTGTTTTTT
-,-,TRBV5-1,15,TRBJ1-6,CASSLRAGLDSPLHF,TGCGCCAGCAGCTTACGGGCAGGACTGGATTCACCCCTCCACTTT
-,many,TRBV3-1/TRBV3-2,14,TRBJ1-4,CASRGAQTNEKLFF,TGTGCCAGCAGAGGGGCGCAAACTAATGAAAAACTGTTTTTT
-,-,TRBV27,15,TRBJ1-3,CASSLSGVSGNTIYF,TGTGCCAGCAGTTTATCAGGAGTCTCTGGAAACACCATATATTTT
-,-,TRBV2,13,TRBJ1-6,CASSGQVDSPLHF,TGTGCCAGCAGTGGACAGGTTGATTCACCCCTCCACTTT
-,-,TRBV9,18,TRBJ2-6,CASSDPLIKGAGANVLTF,TGTGCCAGCAGCGACCCGCTGATTAAGGGAGCTGGGGCCAACGTCCTGACTTTC
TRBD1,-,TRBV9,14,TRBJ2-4,CASSVGTARNIQYF,TGTGCCAGCAGCGTTGGGACAGCCCGTAACATTCAGTACTTC
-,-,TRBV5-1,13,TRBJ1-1,CASSIRRDTEAFF,TGCGCCAGCAGTATCAGACGGGACACTGAAGCTTTCTTT
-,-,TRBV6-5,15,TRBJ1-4,CASSEGSATNEKLFF,TGTGCCAGTTCAGAGGGATCAGCAACTAATGAAAAACTGTTTTTT
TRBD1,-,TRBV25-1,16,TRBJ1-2,CASSDPRDRGVDGYTF,TGTGCCAGCAGTGATCCACGGGACAGGGGAGTAGATGGCTACACCTTC
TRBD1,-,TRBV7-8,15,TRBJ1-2,CASSLLTGGEYGYTF,TGTGCCAGCAGCTTGTTGACAGGGGGGGAGTATGGCTACACCTTC
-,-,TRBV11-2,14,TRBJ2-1,CASSLFTGLNEQFF,TGTGCCAGCAGCTTATTTACAGGGTTGAATGAGCAGTTCTTC
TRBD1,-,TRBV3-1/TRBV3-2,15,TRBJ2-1,CASSPGTDFYNEQFF,TGTGCCAGCAGCCCCGGGACAGACTTTTACAATGAGCAGTTCTTC
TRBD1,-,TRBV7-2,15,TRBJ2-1,CASSPTGGFYNEQFF,TGTGCCAGCAGCCCAACAGGGGGATTTTACAATGAGCAGTTCTTC
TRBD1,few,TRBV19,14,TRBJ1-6,CASSFTGVNSPLHF,TGTGCCAGTAGCTTTACAGGGGTTAATTCACCCCTCCACTTT
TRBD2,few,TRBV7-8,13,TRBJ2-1,CASSLAGGSEQFF,TGTGCCAGCAGCCTAGCGGGGGGAAGTGAGCAGTTCTTC
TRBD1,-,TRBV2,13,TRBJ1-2,CASIQGARLGYTF,TGTGCCAGCATTCAGGGGGCGCGTCTTGGCTACACCTTC
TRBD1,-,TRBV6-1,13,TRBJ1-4,CASSDRGYGKLFF,TGTGCCAGCAGTGACAGGGGGTACGGGAAACTGTTTTTT
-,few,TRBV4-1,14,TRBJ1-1,CASSLGAMNTEAFF,TGCGCCAGCAGCCTGGGGGCGATGAACACTGAAGCTTTCTTT
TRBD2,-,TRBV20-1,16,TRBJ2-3,CSASGSGAGNTDTQYF,TGCAGTGCTAGTGGGAGCGGAGCGGGAAACACAGATACGCAGTATTTT
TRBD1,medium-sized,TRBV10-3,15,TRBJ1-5,CAISEPTGGDQPQHF,TGTGCCATCAGTGAGCCCACAGGGGGAGATCAGCCCCAGCATTTT
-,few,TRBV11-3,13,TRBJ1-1,CASSLDGPPPAFF,TGTGCCAGCAGCTTAGATGGGCCACCACCAGCTTTCTTT
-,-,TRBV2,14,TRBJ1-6,CASRREVYNSPLHF,TGTGCCAGCAGACGGGAAGTCTATAATTCACCCCTCCACTTT
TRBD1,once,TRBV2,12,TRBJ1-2,CASSDRGPGYTF,TGTGCCAGCAGTGACAGGGGGCCTGGCTACACCTTC
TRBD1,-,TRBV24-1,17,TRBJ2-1,CATSRTTGTVRNNEQFF,TGTGCCACCAGCAGAACCACAGGGACAGTTCGGAACAATGAGCAGTTCTTC
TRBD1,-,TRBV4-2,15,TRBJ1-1,CASSLNPGQGSEAFF,TGTGCCAGCAGCCTGAATCCGGGACAGGGCTCTGAAGCTTTCTTT
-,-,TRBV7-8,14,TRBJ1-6,CASSRGRDNSPLHF,TGTGCCAGCAGCCGAGGGAGGGATAATTCACCCCTCCACTTT